These 4 T cell receptor beta chains were all obtained from the same sample, sequenced in a study of cytomegalovirus exposure and HLA in healthy donors listed by TCRdb under 2017. Preparation of the library involved the immunoSEQ multiplex PCR assay. For the multiplex PCR, a mixture combining 60 forward primers for TCR Vbeta segments and 13 reverse primers for TCR Jbeta segments was used. TCRdb re-hosts the immuneACCESS table, in-frame sequences only. Its copies lack some clones; in the studies checked, an unresolved V gene accounts for under half of them, and the cause for the rest is not known. The sample table lists 200,000 or so clones, about 74% of them with a count of one. The ten top clones hold around 15% of the sample. The material sequenced was PBMCs. These receptors were taken from a man aged 40-49 years in good health and CMV-seronegative.

The chain has TRBV4-1 and TRBJ2-7, with 8 bases lining up with TRBD1. This CDR3 spans 13 amino acids. From germline, CDR1 is MGHRA and CDR2 YSYEKL. J was trimmed by 6 bases and V by 1 base; bases with no gene match: 2. DNA for the CDR3: TGCGCCAGCAGCCAAGGGACAGGGTTCGAGCAGTACTTC. Protein product: CASSQGTGFEQYF.

The chain joins TRBV19 to TRBJ1-6; TRBD1 matches at 10 bases. This CDR3 is 16 amino acids long. Germline trimming cut 3 bases from V and 8 bases from J; bases unmatched to any gene: 7. Germline V gives CDR1 LNHDA, CDR2 SQIVND (reference sequence). The CDR3 sequence is CASSILLTGGDSPLHF. CDR3 in DNA: TGTGCCAGTAGTATCCTCTTGACAGGGGGCGATTCACCCCTCCACTTT.

The CDR3 region has the DNA TGTGCCAGCAGCTTTAATGAAGCTTTCTTT. It is translated as CASSFNEAFF. The rearrangement uses TRBV11-2 and TRBJ1-1; unclear D gene. Germline-derived CDR1 and CDR2 are SGHAT and FQNNGV. The V gene lost 3 bases and the J gene lost 7 bases, with 3 bases spanning the gap. CDR3 length: 10 residues.

V is TRBV5-3 and J is TRBJ2-3, with 7 bases lining up with TRBD2. TRBV5-3 is filed as an ORF, its function uncertain. Trimming removed 6 bases from V and 0 bases from J; junction bases left unmatched: 13. The CDR3 consists of 17 residues. CDR3 DNA sequence: TGTGCCAGAACCGTCCGGTCTAGCGGAACAAGCACAGATACGCAGTATTTT. Translation gives CARTVRSSGTSTDTQYF.